This entry lists 10 T cell receptor beta chains sequenced from one sample in a study of PD-1 blockade in mismatch repair-deficient tumors (TCRdb year 2017). Libraries were made using the immunoSEQ multiplex PCR assay. TCRdb limited this immuneACCESS table to in-frame rearrangements with V and J called. A share of clones is missing; checked studies link under half to unresolved V genes, and the rest is unexplained. The sample yields roughly 110,000 clones; around three quarters were counted once. The ten top clones hold 4.7% of the sample. Sequenced here: peripheral blood, sampled 60 weeks after starting pembrolizumab. These receptors all come from an adult with mismatch repair-deficient cancer.

J is TRBJ2-5 and V is TRBV5-6, with 10 positions matching TRBD1. The tail of the sequence fits TRBJ2-7 better, so the J call may be wrong. Germline CDR1 SGHDT, CDR2 YYEEEE. This CDR3 is built from 13 residues. As DNA, the CDR3 is TGTGCCAGCAGCTGGACAGGGGGCTACGAGCAGTACTTC. Translation: CASSWTGGYEQYF.

This clone was counted a single time. The chain carries TRBV19 and TRBJ1-5, with D perhaps TRBD1 (5 bases). The length of the CDR3 is 14 residues. From germline, CDR1 is LNHDA and CDR2 SQIVND (reference sequence). V was cut by 1 base and J by 8 bases, with 12 bases left in between. CDR3 residues: CASSIVGVEEPQHF. Written as DNA, the CDR3 is TGTGCCAGTAGTATAGTGGGGGTGGAAGAGCCCCAGCATTTT. The full variable domain, completed using reference TRBV19 and TRBJ1-5, is DGGITQSPKYLFRKEGQNVTLSCEQNLNHDAMYWYRQDPGQGLRLIYYSQIVNDFQKGDIAEGYSVSREKKESFPLTVTSAQKNPTAFYLCASSIVGVEEPQHFGDGTRLSIL.

The V and J genes are TRBV30 and TRBJ1-1; D is perhaps TRBD1 (5 bases). Looked up from germline, CDR1 is GTSNPN and CDR2 is SVGIG (reference sequence). This CDR3 is 13 amino acids long. The ends were cut back, 2 bases at V and 1 base at J, with 8 bases in the middle. This chain's CDR3 is CAWSKQENTEAFF. CDR3 DNA sequence: TGTGCCTGGAGTAAACAGGAGAACACTGAAGCTTTCTTT.

The V call is TRBV6-1, the J call TRBJ2-6; no definite D call. Germline V lookup: CDR1 MNHNS, CDR2 SASEGT. The CDR3 length is 18 residues. V was pared by 0 bases and J by 1 base, with 13 bases between. CDR3 sequence: CASSEAYVLGSGANVLTF. The CDR3 coding sequence is TGTGCCAGCAGTGAAGCCTACGTGCTGGGGTCTGGGGCCAACGTCCTGACTTTC.

This rearrangement joins TRBV6-6 to TRBJ1-2, with 8 positions matching TRBD1. This CDR3 region has 15 residues. V lost 3 bases to trimming and J lost 4 bases; unmatched junction nucleotides: 7. Per germline, CDR1 MNHNY and CDR2 SVGAGI (reference sequence). CDR3 in DNA: TGTGCCAGCAGTTATGGACAGGGATCAACCTATGGCTACACCTTC. This translates into CASSYGQGSTYGYTF.

This clone was found once. The CDR3 spells CASSYSLQDTEAFF. The CDR3 nucleotides read TGTGCCAGCAGTTACTCGCTACAGGATACTGAAGCTTTCTTT. The V and J genes are TRBV6-6 and TRBJ1-1, with D perhaps TRBD1 (5 bases). The CDR3 runs 14 residues. CDR1 is MNHNY and CDR2 is SVGAGI in the germline V gene (reference sequence). Trimming shortened V by 0 bases and J by 5 bases, and 10 bases separated the two germline ends.

The J gene is TRBJ2-1, the V gene TRBV14, with a possible D match to TRBD2 (6 bases). This CDR3 has 16 amino acids. Germline V gene data show CDR1 as SGHDN and CDR2 as FVKESK. V was trimmed by 0 bases and J by 15 bases, leaving 24 bases between them. CDR3 residues: CASSQDGIAAFDPSFF. In DNA, the CDR3 is TGTGCCAGCAGCCAAGACGGGATAGCGGCCTTCGATCCTTCGTTCTTC.

The V call is TRBV13, the J call TRBJ1-1; D might be TRBD1 (5 bases). Trimming took 2 bases from V and 6 from J, leaving 10 bases between them. The CDR3 has 13 amino acids. The germline V gene encodes CDR1 PRHDT and CDR2 FYEKMQ (reference sequence). The CDR3 sequence is CASSLKGEAEAFF. DNA for the CDR3: TGTGCCAGCAGCTTAAAAGGGGAGGCTGAAGCTTTCTTT.

The sample holds a few counts of this clone. The chain combines TRBV6-1 with TRBJ1-3, with D tentatively TRBD1 (5 bases). The V gene lost 5 bases and the J gene lost 0 bases, with 11 bases spanning the gap. In germline, CDR1 is MNHNS, CDR2 SASEGT. The CDR3 totals 15 residues. CDR3 in amino acids: CASSPRDFSGNTIYF. DNA of the CDR3: TGTGCCAGCAGTCCCAGGGACTTCTCTGGAAACACCATATATTTT.

The chain couples TRBV30 to TRBJ2-3, with 8 nucleotides matching TRBD2. V shed 0 bases and J 4 bases; nucleotides not matched to a gene: 9. Germline values: CDR1 GTSNPN, CDR2 SVGIG (reference sequence). The CDR3 is 16 residues long. The DNA for the CDR3 is TGTGCCTGGAGTGTACGGGGCGGGAGGATGGCAGATACGCAGTATTTT. Protein product: CAWSVRGGRMADTQYF.